This note documents a single T cell receptor (beta chain) sequence. The data were obtained in a study of blood T cell repertoires in COVID-19. Overall study: The samples span acute and convalescent COVID-19 from the United States, Italy and Spain. Sample material is recorded as cDNA or gDNA derived from T cells, B-cell-depleted T cells, or PBMCs.

TCRdb's copy holds only in-frame clones and misses some; the assay was immunoSEQ multiplex PCR. The table records 100,000 to 150,000 clones, around 82% of them present only once. The V and J ends lost 3 bases and 1 base respectively, with 9 bases between them. The CDR3 sequence is 15 residues long. Germline CDR1 is KGHSH and CDR2 is LQKENI. The chain combines TRBV18 with TRBJ2-2, with a tentative D call TRBD1 (6 bases). This clonotype was sampled from an elderly man with active or convalescent COVID-19. Sequencing was performed on peripheral blood. CDR3 protein: CASSPGTRNTGELFF. The CDR3 DNA follows: TGTGCCAGCTCACCGGGGACAAGGAACACCGGGGAGCTGTTTTTT. The entire variable domain, with the rest obtained from reference TRBV18 and TRBJ2-2, is as follows: NAGVMQNPRHLVRRRGQEARLRCSPMKGHSHVYWYRQLPEEGLKFMVYLQKENIIDESGMPKERFSAEFPKEGPSILRIQQVVRGDSAAYFCASSPGTRNTGELFFGEGSRLTVL.